Included here is one TCR beta chain sequence, with context. Its antigen is currently unknown. Clones were read by immunoSEQ multiplex PCR, and TCRdb kept only the in-frame ones, dropping some. The profile covers tens of thousands of clones, with almost 85% appearing a single time and about 12% taken by the ten largest. This entry comes from a study of cytomegalovirus exposure and HLA in healthy donors. The length of the CDR3 is 14 residues. The V end was cut by 7 bases, the J end by 0 bases, with 12 bases between. Looked up from germline, CDR1 is SQVTM and CDR2 is ANQGSEA. Regarding the study as a whole: Confirmation was obtained in vitro that a few CMV-associated chains are specific for CMV antigens. Researchers catalogued some 160 TCR beta chains as cytomegalovirus-associated.

The sample comprised PBMCs. This sequence was found in a young woman in good health and CMV-seropositive. The rearrangement uses TRBV29-1 and TRBJ2-2, with D perhaps matching TRBD1 (5 bases). The CDR3 coding sequence is TGCAGCGCCGAGCTAGGGGCGAACACCGGGGAGCTGTTTTTT. This gives the protein CSAELGANTGELFF.